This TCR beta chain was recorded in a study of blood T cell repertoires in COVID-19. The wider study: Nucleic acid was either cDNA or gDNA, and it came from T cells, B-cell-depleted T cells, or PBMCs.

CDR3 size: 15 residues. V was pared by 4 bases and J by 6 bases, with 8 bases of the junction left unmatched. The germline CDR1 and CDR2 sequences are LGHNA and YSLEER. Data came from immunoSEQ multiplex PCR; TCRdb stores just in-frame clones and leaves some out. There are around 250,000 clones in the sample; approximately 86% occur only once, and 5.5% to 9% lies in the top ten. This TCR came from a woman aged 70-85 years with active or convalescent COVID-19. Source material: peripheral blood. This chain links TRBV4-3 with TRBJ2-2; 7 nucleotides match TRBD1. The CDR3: CASSRDREFSGELFF. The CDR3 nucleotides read TGCGCCAGCAGCCGAGACAGGGAATTCTCCGGGGAGCTGTTTTTT.